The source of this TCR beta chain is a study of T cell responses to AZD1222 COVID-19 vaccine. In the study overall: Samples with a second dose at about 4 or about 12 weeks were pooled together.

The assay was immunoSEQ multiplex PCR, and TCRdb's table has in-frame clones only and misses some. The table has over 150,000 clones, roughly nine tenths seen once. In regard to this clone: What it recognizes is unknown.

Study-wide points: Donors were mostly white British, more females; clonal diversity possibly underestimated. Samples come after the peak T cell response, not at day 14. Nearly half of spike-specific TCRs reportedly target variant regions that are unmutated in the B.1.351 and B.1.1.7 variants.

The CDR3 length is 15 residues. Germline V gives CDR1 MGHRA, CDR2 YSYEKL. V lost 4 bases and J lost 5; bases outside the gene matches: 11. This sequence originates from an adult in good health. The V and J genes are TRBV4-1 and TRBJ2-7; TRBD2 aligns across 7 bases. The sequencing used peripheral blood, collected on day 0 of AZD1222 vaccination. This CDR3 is CASSLGGDFSDEQYF. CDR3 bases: TGCGCCAGCAGCCTGGGGGGGGACTTTTCTGACGAGCAGTACTTC.